This TCR beta chain was retrieved from a study of blood T cell repertoires in COVID-19. Study-wide background: PBMCs, B-cell-depleted T cells, or T cells were the source of the cDNA or gDNA that made up the material.

The authors' processing: Estimation of nucleated cell counts relied on the amplification of reference gene primers. The table came from immunoSEQ multiplex PCR; TCRdb's copy has only in-frame clones and leaves some out. That table is the source of V, J and clone size, and D and trimming were worked out from the DNA. Of 160,000 or so clones listed, roughly 87% are singletons. The V end was cut by 4 bases, the J end by 6 bases, with 12 bases between. Looked up from germline, CDR1 is MDHEN and CDR2 is SYDVKM. The CDR3 totals 13 residues. The count of this clone is one. The rearrangement uses TRBV28 and TRBJ1-2, with D maybe TRBD1 (5 bases). The receptor was isolated from a human donor with acute COVID-19. The donor label of this sample is uncertain. Source material: PBMCs or T cells enriched from blood (not recorded which). CDR3 nucleotide sequence: TGTGCCAGCAGTTCCGGGACTGTCGATGGCTACACCTTC. Protein: CASSSGTVDGYTF.